This T cell receptor beta chain was obtained from a study of cytomegalovirus exposure and HLA in healthy donors. About the study: Early released data comprised 80 million to 90 million unique TCRs from HLA-typed donors. Study-wide findings and caveats: Donors belonging to an Asian-associated ancestry cluster reportedly showed fewer N-insertions in productive TCRs than the 666-donor mean, according to what a later analysis found.

60 Vbeta and 13 Jbeta primers were used in PCR. Generated by immunoSEQ multiplex PCR, the TCRdb table keeps only in-frame clones and is missing some. This table holds 200,000 to 250,000 clones, approximately 88% found once. This clone has a single count. Its antigen is not identified. The junction differs from germline at one of its ends, possibly a read error. Sequencing was performed on PBMCs. This receptor was obtained from a boy younger than 10 in good health and CMV-seronegative.

The CDR3 DNA follows: TGCAGTGCAACCGACAGGGGGCGGTGGATTTTC. Amino acids: CSATDRGRWIF. The rearrangement uses TRBV20-1 and TRBJ2-7, with 10 nucleotides matching TRBD1. Germline values: CDR1 DFQATT, CDR2 SNEGSKA (reference sequence). This CDR3 comprises 11 residues.